The 10 T cell receptor beta chains presented below share a single source sample, sequenced in a study of neoadjuvant nivolumab and ipilimumab in lung cancer. Only in-frame clones appear in the TCRdb table, and some are missing; sequencing was by immunoSEQ multiplex PCR. The repertoire holds tens of thousands of clones, with roughly nine tenths as singletons. The sample here was peripheral blood, taken before neoadjuvant nivolumab, alone or with ipilimumab. The origin of the receptors is an adult with non-small cell lung cancer.

The chain links TRBV29-1 to TRBJ2-7; possibly TRBD2 for D (5 bases). The CDR3 covers 12 residues. Germline loops: CDR1 SQVTM, CDR2 ANQGSEA. Trimming stripped 7 bases from V and 6 bases from J, with 16 bases between. Here the CDR3 reads CSGGNLNSEQYF. The CDR3 nucleotides read TGCAGCGGAGGGAATCTCAACTCCGAGCAGTACTTC.

This chain uses TRBV4-3 with TRBJ2-7; 7 bases line up with TRBD1. There are 16 residues in the CDR3. The germline CDR1 and CDR2 sequences are LGHNA and YSLEER. The V gene end was trimmed by 2 bases and the J gene end by 0 bases; junction bases not matched to a gene: 7. CDR3: CASSQSGTEPSYEQYF. CDR3 nucleotide sequence: TGCGCCAGCAGCCAATCAGGGACAGAACCCTCCTACGAGCAGTACTTC.

The chain uses TRBV7-4 and TRBJ2-1; a possible D gene is TRBD1 (6 bases). Between the trimmed V and J ends, which lost 1 base and 9 bases, there was a span of 10 bases. The CDR3 length is 13 residues. Per germline, CDR1 SGHVT and CDR2 SQSDAQ. CDR3 nucleotide sequence: TGTGCCAGCAGCTTAGGGCAGGGGTGTGAGCAGTTCTTC. This sequence encodes CASSLGQGCEQFF.

V and J are TRBV27 and TRBJ2-7, with 10 positions matching TRBD2. The ends lost 6 bases at V and 1 base at J; junction bases unmatched: 9. Germline V CDR1 and CDR2: MNHEY, SMNVEV (reference sequence). The CDR3 contains 16 residues. The CDR3 here is CASRPWSGRESYEQYF. DNA of the CDR3: TGTGCCAGCAGACCCTGGAGCGGGAGGGAGTCCTACGAGCAGTACTTC.

V and J are TRBV12-2 and TRBJ2-1; the D call in the table, TRBD2, was not verified against the DNA. TRBV12-2 is a listed pseudogene. The CDR3 length is 20 residues. The CDR3 loop reads CASRFTGTSKSESSYNEQFF. The DNA of the CDR3 is TGTGCAAGTCGCTTCACCGGGACTTCTAAATCAGAAAGCTCCTACAATGAGCAGTTCTTC.

The chain employs TRBV5-5 and TRBJ1-2; TRBD1 matches 11 bases. Trimming took 4 bases from V and 6 from J; bases not matched to a gene: 5. Per the germline V gene, CDR1 is SGHKS and CDR2 is YYEKEE (reference sequence). This CDR3 contains 14 residues. In nucleotides, the CDR3 is TGTGCCAGCAGCGCCGGGACAGGGGGAGATGGCTACACCTTC. Amino acids: CASSAGTGGDGYTF.

CDR3 sequence: CASSLPGRGYEQYF. CDR3 coding DNA: TGTGCCAGCAGCCTACCAGGCAGGGGCTACGAGCAGTACTTC. The chain couples TRBV7-8 to TRBJ2-7, with D possibly TRBD1 on 6 matching bases. CDR1 is SGHVS, CDR2 FQNEAQ, per germline. Trimming shortened V by 5 bases and J by 3 bases, and 14 bases separated the two germline ends. There are 14 residues in the CDR3.

The V and J genes are TRBV7-2 and TRBJ2-5, with D possibly being TRBD1 or TRBD2 (6 bases each). The CDR3 has 13 amino acids. The V gene lost 5 bases and the J gene lost 7 bases, with 14 bases spanning the gap. From germline, CDR1 is SGHTA and CDR2 FQGNSA. The CDR3 DNA reads TGTGCCAGCAGCCGACCCGGAGGGGGGACCCAGTACTTC. It specifies CASSRPGGGTQYF. The full variable domain, with the rest looked up from reference TRBV7-2 and TRBJ2-5, is GAGVSQSPSNKVTEKGKDVELRCDPISGHTALYWYRQSLGQGLEFLIYFQGNSAPDKSGLPSDRFSAERTGGSVSTLTIQRTQQEDSAVYLCASSRPGGGTQYFGPGTRLLVL.

This sequence joins TRBV6-1 and TRBJ1-4; D gene unclear. This CDR3 region has 12 residues. Trimming removed 10 bases at V and 5 bases at J, with 11 bases between. Looked up from germline, CDR1 is MNHNS and CDR2 is SASEGT. CDR3 residues: CATARSNEKLFF. The DNA of the CDR3 is TGTGCCACCGCCCGGTCCAATGAAAAACTGTTTTTT.

This chain connects TRBV6-5 to TRBJ2-5; maybe TRBD2 (6 bases). CDR3 length: 15 residues. Germline loops: CDR1 MNHEY, CDR2 SVGAGI. Trimming pared 9 bases from V and 4 bases from J, leaving 21 bases between. The CDR3 region is CASQRGGGDGETQYF. In nucleotides, the CDR3 is TGTGCCAGTCAGCGCGGCGGCGGGGACGGAGAGACCCAGTACTTC.